These 6 T cell receptor beta chains originate from one sample sequenced in a study of cytomegalovirus exposure and HLA in healthy donors. PCR used 60 Vbeta primers and 13 Jbeta primers. TCRdb's table, derived via immunoSEQ multiplex PCR, lists solely in-frame clones and lacks some. The sample has about 110,000 clones, about 74% seen once; the top ten hold roughly 5%. The material sequenced was PBMCs. The receptors derive from a female donor in good health and CMV-seropositive.

The sample holds a few counts of this clone. In DNA form, the CDR3 reads TGTGCCAGCAGTGAAGCGGTGGGGCAGGGGAATCAGCCCCAGCATTTT. Amino acid sequence: CASSEAVGQGNQPQHF. The chain joins TRBV2 to TRBJ1-5, with D perhaps TRBD1 (6 bases). The CDR3 sequence is 16 residues long. Germline V CDR1 and CDR2: SNHLY, FYNNEI. Trimming took off 0 bases at V and 4 bases at J, with 13 bases between the two ends.

This chain connects TRBV10-3 to TRBJ1-1; D is unclear. Trimming removed 0 bases from V and 7 bases from J, with 12 bases in between. CDR1 is ENHRY and CDR2 is SYGVKD in the germline V gene. The CDR3 runs to 14 residues. CDR3 loop: CAISESEYRSEAFF. DNA of the CDR3: TGTGCCATCAGTGAGTCTGAGTATAGGAGTGAAGCTTTCTTT.

The genes are TRBV5-1 and TRBJ2-7, with a tentative D call TRBD1 (5 bases). The CDR3 spans 16 residues. The germline V and J ends were trimmed by 5 bases and 2 bases, with 20 bases remaining between them. From germline, CDR1 is SGHRS and CDR2 YFSETQ. The CDR3 DNA is TGCGCCAGCAGTCGAGATGGCAGGGCGGCCACCTACGAGCAGTACTTC. It specifies CASSRDGRAATYEQYF.

The V call is TRBV4-3, the J call TRBJ1-1; no clear D. The germline CDR1 and CDR2 sequences are LGHNA and YSLEER. Trimming stripped 1 base from V and 6 bases from J, with 9 bases between. There are 13 residues in the CDR3. DNA of the CDR3: TGCGCCAGCAGCCAAGGTTTCCTTTCTGAAGCTTTCTTT. It translates to CASSQGFLSEAFF.

As for this clone: At one of its ends the junction is not consistent with the germline gene, which may arise from a read error. The chain has TRBV7-3 and TRBJ2-2; TRBD2 agrees at 11 bases. The length of the CDR3 is 16 residues. Germline lookup yields CDR1 SGHTA and CDR2 FQGTGA. For the CDR3, the DNA is TGTGCCAGCAGCTTAGGGACTAGCGGTTCTCACCGGGGAGCTGTTTTT. Protein product: CASSLGTSGSHRGAVF. The full variable domain, completed using reference TRBV7-3 and TRBJ2-2, is GAGVSQTPSNKVTEKGKYVELRCDPISGHTALYWYRQSLGQGPEFLIYFQGTGAADDSGLPNDRFFAVRPEGSVSTLKIQRTERGDSAVYLCASSLGTSGSHRGAVFGEGSRLTVL.

J is TRBJ1-5 and V is TRBV7-2; perhaps TRBD1 as D (6 bases). The V end lost 0 bases, the J end lost 6 bases, and 12 bases lay between the germline ends. Germline loops: CDR1 SGHTA, CDR2 FQGNSA. CDR3 length: 15 amino acids. Here the CDR3 reads CASSLAPGTFQPQHF. As DNA, the CDR3 is TGTGCCAGCAGCTTAGCCCCTGGGACATTTCAGCCCCAGCATTTT.